This T cell receptor beta chain stems from a study of CD8 T cells in Susac syndrome. Reverse transcription of roughly 0.45 to 1 ug RNA used random hexamers. TCRdb independently ran MiXCR on the immunoSEQ multiplex PCR reads; one entry per CDR3 protein. The sample includes 95,000 to 150,000 distinct CDR3 sequences, just over 90% of them seen just once. With 4 bases removed from V and 1 base from J, the gap between germline ends came to 19 bases. This CDR3 contains 17 residues. Germline values: CDR1 MNHEY, CDR2 SVGEGT. The multiple sclerosis control cohort comprised treatment-naive individuals presenting with stable or active relapsing-remitting disease. The CD8+ and CD4+ T cells were negatively isolated, with the TEMRA cells enriched by FACS.

Sequencing was done on a sample of CD8+ T cells from PBMCs. The source of this sequence is a human donor with multiple sclerosis. The chain links TRBV6-2 or TRBV6-3 to TRBJ1-1, with D possibly matching TRBD1 (6 bases). The CDR3 bases are TGTGCCAGCAGTTTCGAGACAGGCGATACCCAGAACACTGAAGCTTTCTTT. Translation: CASSFETGDTQNTEAFF.